This T cell receptor beta chain comes out of a study of beta chain features in type 1 diabetes. Expressed TCRB transcripts were sequenced because the isolated RNA had all been reverse transcribed beforehand. Using immunoSEQ multiplex PCR, the repertoire was profiled, and TCRdb retains in-frame clones only, with some absent. In the table there are about 320,000 clones, around 13% of which are singletons. V lost 0 bases, J lost 1 base, and 6 bases lay in between. The germline gives CDR1 SEHNR, CDR2 FQNEAQ (reference sequence). This CDR3 region has 15 residues. The chain carries TRBV7-9 and TRBJ2-2, with D unresolved. The TCR sequence derives from a man younger than 45 in good health. Sequenced sample: central memory CD4+ T cells from blood. CDR3 protein: CASSLAALNTGELFF. The CDR3 nucleotides are TGTGCCAGCAGCTTAGCGGCATTGAACACCGGGGAGCTGTTTTTT.